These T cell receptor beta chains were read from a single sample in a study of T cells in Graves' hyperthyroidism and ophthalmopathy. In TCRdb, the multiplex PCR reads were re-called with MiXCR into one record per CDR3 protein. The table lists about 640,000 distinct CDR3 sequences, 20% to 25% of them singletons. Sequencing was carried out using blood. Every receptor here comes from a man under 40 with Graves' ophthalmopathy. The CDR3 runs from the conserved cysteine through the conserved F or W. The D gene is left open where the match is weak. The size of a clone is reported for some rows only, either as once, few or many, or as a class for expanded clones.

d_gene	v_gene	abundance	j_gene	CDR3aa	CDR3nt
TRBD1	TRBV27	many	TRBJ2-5	CASSLRQGAGETQYF	TGTGCCAGCAGTTTGAGGCAGGGGGCGGGGGAGACCCAGTACTTC
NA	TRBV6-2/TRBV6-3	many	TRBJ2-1	CASSSLANSYNEQFF	TGTGCCAGCAGTTCTCTAGCGAATTCATACAATGAGCAGTTCTTC
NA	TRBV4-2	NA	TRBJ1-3	CASSHTQDSGNTIYF	TGTGCCAGCAGCCATACACAGGATTCTGGAAACACCATATATTTT
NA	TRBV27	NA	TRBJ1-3	CASIGQGTGNTIYF	TGTGCCAGCATTGGCCAGGGCACTGGAAACACCATATATTTT
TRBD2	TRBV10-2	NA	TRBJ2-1	CASSHLFRTSGLNEQFF	TGCGCCAGCAGCCACCTCTTCCGGACTAGCGGGCTCAATGAGCAGTTCTTC
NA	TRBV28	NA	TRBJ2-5	CASSPNVWGIQETQYF	TGTGCCAGCAGTCCAAACGTATGGGGGATCCAAGAGACCCAGTACTTC
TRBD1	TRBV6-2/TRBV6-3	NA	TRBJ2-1	CASSRPGQGPYNEQFF	TGTGCCAGCAGTAGACCGGGACAGGGACCCTACAATGAGCAGTTCTTC
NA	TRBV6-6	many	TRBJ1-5	CASSYSTRGEYSNQPQHF	TGTGCCAGCAGTTACTCGACCAGGGGCGAGTATAGCAATCAGCCCCAGCATTTT
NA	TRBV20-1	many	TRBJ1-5	CSASTGSRNQPQHF	TGCAGTGCCTCCACAGGGTCTCGCAATCAGCCCCAGCATTTT
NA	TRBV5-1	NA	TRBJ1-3	CASRNLPWGATGNTIYF	TGCGCCAGCAGGAACCTCCCGTGGGGGGCGACTGGAAACACCATATATTTT
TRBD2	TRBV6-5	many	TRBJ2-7	CASSYGTSYEQYF	TGTGCCAGCAGCTACGGGACTAGCTACGAGCAGTACTTC
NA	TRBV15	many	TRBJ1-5	CATSRAGHPDQPQHF	TGTGCCACCAGCAGGGCCGGACACCCGGATCAGCCCCAGCATTTT
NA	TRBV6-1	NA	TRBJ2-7	CACGARSYEQYF	TGTGCCTGCGGAGCTAGGTCCTACGAGCAGTACTTC
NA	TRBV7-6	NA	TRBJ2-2	CASSLVTGINTGELFF	TGTGCCAGCAGCTTAGTCACAGGGATCAACACCGGGGAGCTGTTTTTT
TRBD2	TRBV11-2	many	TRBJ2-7	CASSLSRTSGSYEQYF	TGTGCCAGCAGCTTATCCCGGACTAGCGGATCCTACGAGCAGTACTTC
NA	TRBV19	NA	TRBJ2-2	CASKDNPTNTGELFF	TGTGCCAGTAAAGATAACCCTACGAACACCGGGGAGCTGTTTTTT
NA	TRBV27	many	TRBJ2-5	CASSPIPSRQETQYF	TGTGCCAGCAGTCCGATACCCTCGCGACAAGAGACCCAGTACTTC
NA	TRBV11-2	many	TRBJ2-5	CASSLGKGYKSQETQYF	TGTGCCAGCAGCTTAGGGAAGGGGTATAAGTCCCAAGAGACCCAGTACTTC
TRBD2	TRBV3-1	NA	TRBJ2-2	CASSPTNAGGANTGELFF	TGTGCCAGCAGTCCAACCAATGCGGGAGGCGCGAACACCGGGGAGCTGTTTTTT
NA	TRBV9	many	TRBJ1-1	CASSVDPRGNTEAFF	TGTGCCAGCAGCGTAGACCCAAGAGGGAACACTGAAGCTTTCTTT
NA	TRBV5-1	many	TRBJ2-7	CASKEGPTNSEQYF	TGCGCCAGCAAGGAGGGGCCAACTAACTCCGAGCAGTACTTC
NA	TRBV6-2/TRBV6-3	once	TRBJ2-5	CASSYGGTQETQYF	TGTGCCAGCAGTTACGGGGGAACTCAAGAGACCCAGTACTTC
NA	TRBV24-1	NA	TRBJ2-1	CATSDFGARYNEQFF	TGTGCCACCAGTGATTTCGGGGCCCGGTACAATGAGCAGTTCTTC
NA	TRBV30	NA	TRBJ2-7	CAWSGGLVSSYEQYF	TGTGCCTGGAGTGGAGGGCTAGTGTCGTCGTACGAGCAGTACTTC
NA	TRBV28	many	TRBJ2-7	CASSFCGIAYEQYF	TGTGCCAGCAGTTTTTGCGGGATAGCCTACGAGCAGTACTTC
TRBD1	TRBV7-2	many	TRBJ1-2	CASSPRTGQGGGYTF	TGTGCCAGCAGCCCCCGAACGGGACAGGGGGGCGGCTACACCTTC
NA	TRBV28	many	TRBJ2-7	CASSVGGYEQYF	TGTGCCAGCAGTGTAGGGGGCTACGAGCAGTACTTC
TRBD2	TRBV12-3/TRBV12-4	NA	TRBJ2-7	CASRPGFSGSRNEQYF	TGTGCCAGCAGGCCTGGTTTTAGCGGGAGTAGGAACGAGCAGTACTTC
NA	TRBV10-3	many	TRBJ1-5	CAISRDKYSNQPQHF	TGTGCCATCAGTAGGGACAAATATAGCAATCAGCCCCAGCATTTT
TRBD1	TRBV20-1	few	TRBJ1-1	CSAIPQGKEAFF	TGCAGTGCCATTCCACAGGGGAAAGAGGCTTTCTTT
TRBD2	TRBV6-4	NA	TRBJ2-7	CASTPGLAGELTYEQYF	TGTGCCAGCACACCCGGACTAGCGGGGGAACTAACCTACGAGCAGTACTTC
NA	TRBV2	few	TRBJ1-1	CASNQGENTEAFF	TGTGCCAGCAACCAAGGGGAGAACACTGAAGCTTTCTTT
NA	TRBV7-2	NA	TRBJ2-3	CVSSPPGLGDTQYF	TGTGTCAGCAGCCCGCCGGGACTGGGAGATACGCAGTATTTT
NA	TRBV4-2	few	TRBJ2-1	CASSQTEGLDNEQFF	TGTGCCAGCAGCCAGACCGAGGGGCTGGACAATGAGCAGTTCTTC
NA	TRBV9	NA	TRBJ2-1	CASSGGGPGEQFF	TGTGCCAGCAGCGGCGGGGGCCCCGGGGAGCAGTTCTTC
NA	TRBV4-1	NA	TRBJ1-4	CASSQVKTTNEKLFF	TGCGCCAGCAGCCAAGTAAAAACAACTAATGAAAAACTGTTTTTT
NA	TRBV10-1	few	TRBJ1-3	CASSESAVGNTIYF	TGCGCCAGCAGTGAGTCGGCGGTTGGAAACACCATATATTTT
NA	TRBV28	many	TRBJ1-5	CASSPGRVGNQPQHF	TGTGCCAGCAGTCCCGGGAGGGTTGGTAATCAGCCCCAGCATTTT
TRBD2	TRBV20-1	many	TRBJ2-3	CSARGTSGPYTDTQYF	TGCAGTGCTAGAGGGACTAGCGGTCCTTACACAGATACGCAGTATTTT
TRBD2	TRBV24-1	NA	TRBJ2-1	CATSESSGRARYNEQFF	TGTGCCACCAGTGAGTCCAGCGGGAGGGCCCGTTACAATGAGCAGTTCTTC
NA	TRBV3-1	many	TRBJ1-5	CASSLQGSQPQHF	TGTGCCAGCAGCTTACAGGGTAGTCAGCCCCAGCATTTT
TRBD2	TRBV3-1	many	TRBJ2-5	CASSTGLAFQETQYF	TGTGCCAGCAGCACAGGACTAGCCTTCCAAGAGACCCAGTACTTC
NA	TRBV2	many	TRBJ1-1	CASSETGPEAFF	TGTGCCAGCAGTGAGACAGGTCCTGAAGCTTTCTTT
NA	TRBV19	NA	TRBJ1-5	CASSPTGFNQPQHF	TGTGCCAGTAGTCCGACAGGATTCAATCAGCCCCAGCATTTT
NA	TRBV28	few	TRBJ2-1	CASRGTPYNEQFF	TGTGCCAGCCGTGGGACCCCGTACAATGAGCAGTTCTTC